The source of this T cell receptor (beta chain) is a study of identical twins. Study-level findings and limits: Within cord blood, abundant beta clonotypes carried fewer insertions, but memory repertoires showed no such trend.

CDR1 MDHEN and CDR2 SYDVKM come from the germline V gene. The CDR3 length is 16 residues. Trimming took 6 bases from V and 4 from J; bases not matched to a gene: 12. TCRdb passed the 5' RACE reads through MiXCR, listing each CDR3 protein once. The sample includes around 490,000 distinct CDR3 sequences, 13% to 15% of them seen just once. With regard to this clonotype: Its specificity is not known.

These data also featured in a second study, about yellow fever vaccine responses in identical twins.

The rearrangement uses TRBV28 and TRBJ2-1; 7 bases match TRBD2. What was sequenced was CD4+ T cells sorted from blood. The TCR originated in a woman aged 18 to 35 in good health. The CDR3 nucleotides read TGTGCCAGCAGAGTCCCGGGGGGAAAACCGTACAATGAGCAGTTCTTC. This gives the protein CASRVPGGKPYNEQFF.